The 19 T cell receptor beta chains presented below share a single source sample, sequenced in a study of cytomegalovirus exposure and HLA in healthy donors. Primers for the PCR totalled 60 Vbeta and 13 Jbeta. This table comes from immunoSEQ multiplex PCR, and its TCRdb copy is limited to in-frame clones, with some not included. The sample holds about 31,000 clones, roughly 60% seen once. The sequenced material came from PBMCs. Source of these receptors: a man aged 50 to 59 in good health and CMV-seropositive.

J is TRBJ2-1 and V is TRBV4-1; possibly TRBD1 for D (6 bases). The CDR3 contains 13 residues. Germline V lookup: CDR1 MGHRA, CDR2 YSYEKL. V lost 5 bases and J lost 6, with 11 bases in between. The CDR3 nucleotides are TGCGCCAGCAGCGTCACAGGGTCCAATGAGCAGTTCTTC. Protein product: CASSVTGSNEQFF.

The V call is TRBV6-5, the J call TRBJ1-3; 7 nucleotides match TRBD1. Trimming took 2 bases from V and 7 from J; bases not matched to a gene: 8. The length of the CDR3 is 15 residues. Germline V lookup: CDR1 MNHEY, CDR2 SVGAGI. CDR3 residues: CASSYATGNGNTIYF. CDR3 nucleotides: TGTGCCAGCAGTTACGCGACAGGGAACGGTAACACCATATATTTT.

This sequence joins TRBV6-5 and TRBJ1-2; 7 nucleotides align to TRBD1. The germline gives CDR1 MNHEY, CDR2 SVGAGI. There are 11 residues in the CDR3. V shed 6 bases, J shed 8 bases, and the junction held 3 bases outside the gene matches. Written as DNA, the CDR3 is TGTGCCAGCAGAAGACAGGGAGGCTACACCTTC. It codes for CASRRQGGYTF.

This clone was observed a handful of times. V gene TRBV6-5 combines with J gene TRBJ1-1, with D tentatively TRBD1 (5 bases). V shed 6 bases and J shed 9 bases, with 23 bases lying between them. Germline V gene sequence: CDR1 MNHEY, CDR2 SVGAGI. This CDR3 region has 15 residues. The CDR3 region has the DNA TGTGCCAGCAGCCGTCGAAGGGGTGACCCGAATCAAGCTTTCTTT. Translated, it gives CASSRRRGDPNQAFF.

This chain uses TRBV28 with TRBJ2-7, with 7 bases fitting TRBD2. The trim removed 3 bases at V and 1 base at J, leaving 9 bases unmatched. The germline V gene has CDR1 MDHEN and CDR2 SYDVKM. The CDR3 sequence is 16 residues long. Written as DNA, the CDR3 is TGTGCCAGCAGTTTTACCCTAGCGGAACTTTCCTACGAGCAGTACTTC. This codes for CASSFTLAELSYEQYF.

The chain joins TRBV6-5 to TRBJ2-3; D perhaps matches TRBD2 (5 bases). V dropped 0 bases and J dropped 3 bases, with 7 bases sitting between them. Germline CDR1 and CDR2: MNHEY and SVGAGI. The CDR3 runs 14 residues. CDR3 sequence (DNA): TGTGCCAGCAGTTACTCGGAGGAAACAGATACGCAGTATTTT. Residues: CASSYSEETDTQYF.

The rearrangement joins TRBV30 to TRBJ1-1; 9 bases fit TRBD1. The CDR3 is made up of 12 amino acids. Trimming at V came to 5 bases and at J to 11 bases, leaving 9 bases not matched to a gene. Germline values: CDR1 GTSNPN, CDR2 SVGIG (reference sequence). The CDR3 DNA follows: TGTGCCTGGGGAACAGGGGGCAGAAGGGCTTTCTTT. Translation gives CAWGTGGRRAFF.

In DNA form, the CDR3 reads TGTGCCGCCAAGGGAACAGGGTCCGGAAACACCATATATTTT. Translating it yields CAAKGTGSGNTIYF. The rearrangement links TRBV5-4 to TRBJ1-3; a weak D match, TRBD1 (6 bases). Trimming stripped 10 bases from V and 4 bases from J, with 18 bases between. CDR3 length equals 14 residues. Germline V gives CDR1 SGHNT, CDR2 YYREEE (reference sequence).

This clone was seen only a few times. The chain has TRBV10-2 and TRBJ1-1, with a weak D call TRBD1 (5 bases). Trimming removed 3 bases from V and 3 bases from J, with 11 bases in between. This CDR3 spans 14 amino acids. Germline CDR1 is WSHSY and CDR2 is SAAADI. This CDR3 reads CASSDQGRDTEAFF. As DNA, the CDR3 is TGCGCCAGCAGTGACCAGGGTCGGGACACTGAAGCTTTCTTT.

The CDR3 coding sequence is TGTGCCAGCAGTGAAGCGGGGGGATACCTCTACGAGCAGTACTTC. Its protein product is CASSEAGGYLYEQYF. V and J are TRBV6-1 and TRBJ2-7; D perhaps matches TRBD2 (6 bases). There are 15 residues in the CDR3. The ends were cut back, 0 bases at V and 3 bases at J, with 12 bases in the middle. Germline CDR1 MNHNS, CDR2 SASEGT.

This clone was picked up a small number of times. The chain uses TRBV19 and TRBJ2-1; TRBD2 matches at 8 bases. The V and J ends lost 8 bases and 11 bases, in that order; junction bases with no gene match: 17. The length of the CDR3 is 15 residues. Looked up from germline, CDR1 is LNHDA and CDR2 is SQIVND (reference sequence). CDR3 residues: CASGGISGNGDKQFF. In DNA form, the CDR3 reads TGTGCCAGTGGGGGGATTAGCGGGAATGGGGACAAGCAGTTCTTC.

Judged by abundance, this clone is medium-sized. The genes are TRBV6-4 and TRBJ2-5, with 8 bases lining up with TRBD1. This CDR3 contains 15 residues. Germline V gives CDR1 MRHNA, CDR2 SNTAGT. Trimming took 6 bases from V and 0 from J; bases not matched to a gene: 6. The CDR3 DNA is TGTGCCAGCAGCCCCGGGACAGGTGACCAAGAGACCCAGTACTTC. Amino acid sequence: CASSPGTGDQETQYF.

The chain uses TRBV30 and TRBJ2-6, with TRBD2 matching over 9 bases. The V gene's germline CDR1 is GTSNPN and CDR2 SVGIG (reference sequence). CDR3 length equals 15 residues. The CDR3 is CAAGGSFVGANVLTF. The DNA of the CDR3 is TGTGCGGCGGGGGGGAGTTTTGTTGGGGCCAACGTCCTGACTTTC.

The table lists this clone with many counts. J is TRBJ1-2 and V is TRBV14, with D uncertain. The CDR3 totals 12 residues. Trimming took 0 bases from V and 8 from J, leaving 7 bases between them. Germline V gene lookup returns CDR1 SGHDN and CDR2 FVKESK. The CDR3 sequence: CASSQDVRGYTF. DNA for the CDR3: TGTGCCAGCAGCCAAGATGTGAGGGGCTACACCTTC.

The chain uses TRBV7-6 and TRBJ2-1, with 11 bases lining up with TRBD1. J lost 9 bases, V lost 1 base, and 5 bases had no gene match. This CDR3 has 15 amino acids. Germline V CDR1 and CDR2: SGHVS, FNYEAQ. CDR3 DNA: TGTGCCAGCAGCTTAGGGGGACAGGGGGGCGTTGAGCAGTTCTTC. Encoded protein: CASSLGGQGGVEQFF.

CDR3 DNA sequence: TGTGCCAGCAGTACAGTCTCACTCACAGATACGCAGTATTTT. As protein: CASSTVSLTDTQYF. The gene calls are TRBV28 and TRBJ2-3; no reliable D call. CDR1 is MDHEN, CDR2 SYDVKM, per germline. This CDR3 has 14 amino acids. V lost 5 bases, J lost 2 bases, and 11 bases lay in between.

This clone was counted a few times. The DNA for the CDR3 is TGTGCCAGCAGCACCTCTGGACAGGGGGCGTATCTCAATGAGCAGTTCTTC. It translates to CASSTSGQGAYLNEQFF. The rearrangement uses TRBV7-3 and TRBJ2-1, with TRBD1 identical over 11 bases. This CDR3 has 17 residues. The germline gives CDR1 SGHTA, CDR2 FQGTGA. The junction had 12 bases not matched to a gene; V was cut back by 5 bases and J by 6 bases. The whole variable domain, filled in from reference TRBV7-3 and TRBJ2-1, reads GAGVSQTPSNKVTEKGKYVELRCDPISGHTALYWYRQSLGQGPEFLIYFQGTGAADDSGLPNDRFFAVRPEGSVSTLKIQRTERGDSAVYLCASSTSGQGAYLNEQFFGPGTRLTVL.

Sample share makes this clone medium-sized. The CDR3 spells CASSLTGDSYGYTF. In nucleotides, the CDR3 is TGTGCCAGCAGCTTGACAGGGGATAGCTATGGCTACACCTTC. V usage is TRBV5-5 and J usage is TRBJ1-2; TRBD1 matches 7 bases. Losses at the gene ends were 1 base for V and 4 bases for J; bases not matched to a gene: 4. The germline CDR1 and CDR2 sequences are SGHKS and YYEKEE (reference sequence). This CDR3 region has 14 residues.

This clone was seen once. The genes are TRBV4-1 and TRBJ2-2, with D perhaps TRBD2 (6 bases). V shed 5 bases and J shed 1 base, with 8 bases lying between them. Germline V gene sequence: CDR1 MGHRA, CDR2 YSYEKL. The CDR3 consists of 14 residues. The CDR3 DNA is TGCGCCAGCAGCGGCGGGGTGAACACCGGGGAGCTGTTTTTT. Protein product: CASSGGVNTGELFF.